Listed here are 13 T cell receptor beta chains from one sample, sequenced in a study of prognosis after radiotherapy for stage I lung cancer. It was by two-round multiplex PCR that TCR beta CDR3 was amplified from genomic DNA. Primers were specific to each TRBV and TRBJ gene in first-round PCR. TCRdb analysed the multiplex PCR reads with MiXCR anew, one entry per CDR3 protein. The sample carries about 51,000 distinct CDR3 sequences, approximately 35% recorded once. The sample in question was PBMCs, obtained before or after stereotactic body radiation therapy (not recorded which). The receptors originated from a donor aged 50 or older with non-small cell lung cancer.

This clonotype was found many times. This chain uses TRBV27 with TRBJ2-1; D may be TRBD2 (7 bases). Trimming took off 6 bases at V and 0 bases at J, with 24 bases between the two ends. The CDR3 consists of 19 residues. Germline loops: CDR1 MNHEY, CDR2 SMNVEV (reference sequence). DNA of the CDR3: TGTGCCAGCAGCTTTGAGTGGGGAGGGGGGGTCGGCTCCTACAATGAGCAGTTCTTC. Amino acid sequence: CASSFEWGGGVGSYNEQFF.

This clonotype was detected many times. This CDR3 is CSASRFSSNTEAFF. CDR3 nucleotides: TGCAGTGCTAGTAGGTTCAGTTCAAACACTGAAGCTTTCTTT. The chain has TRBV20-1 and TRBJ1-1; D remains unclear. The germline gives CDR1 DFQATT, CDR2 SNEGSKA (reference sequence). The CDR3 has 14 amino acids. V was clipped by 3 bases and J by 2 bases, with 13 bases between them.

This clonotype was recorded many times. The chain has TRBV9 and TRBJ2-2, with 10 positions matching TRBD2. V shed 5 bases and J 0 bases; nucleotides not matched to a gene: 7. Germline lookup yields CDR1 SGDLS and CDR2 YYNGEE. The CDR3 runs 17 residues. CDR3 protein: CASSRTSGNANTGELFF. Here the CDR3 DNA reads TGTGCCAGCAGTCGAACTAGCGGGAACGCGAACACCGGGGAGCTGTTTTTT.

J is TRBJ2-7 and V is TRBV7-8; a possible D gene is TRBD2 (5 bases). Germline CDR1 and CDR2: SGHVS and FQNEAQ. The CDR3 sequence is 16 residues long. V shed 7 bases and J shed 1 base, with 20 bases lying between them. In nucleotides, the CDR3 is TGTGCCAGCAAAAATATCGGGATGGCCAGGTCCTACGAGCAGTACTTC. The encoded protein is CASKNIGMARSYEQYF.

The V gene is TRBV6-9, the J gene TRBJ2-7, with D perhaps assigned TRBD1 or TRBD2 (5 bases each). This CDR3 region has 15 residues. CDR1 and CDR2 from the germline V gene are MNHGY and SVAAGI. V shed 3 bases and J shed 6 bases, with 18 bases lying between them. In nucleotides, the CDR3 is TGTGCCAGCAGTTACGATGTCCGGGGCGTCGGCGAGCAGTACTTC. This codes for CASSYDVRGVGEQYF.

The CDR3 DNA reads TGCGCCAGCAGCGGGGATACCAACGGGGAGCTGTTTTTT. It specifies CASSGDTNGELFF. This chain links TRBV5-1 with TRBJ2-2; D gene uncertain. Trimming shortened V by 4 bases and J by 7 bases, and 11 bases separated the two germline ends. The CDR3 is 13 amino acids. CDR1 is SGHRS, CDR2 YFSETQ, per germline.

This clonotype was seen repeatedly, ten times or more. This chain uses TRBV12-3 or TRBV12-4 with TRBJ1-1; D possibly corresponds to TRBD1 (6 bases). CDR3 length: 11 amino acids. The V end was cut by 6 bases, the J end by 8 bases, with 10 bases between. The CDR3 DNA is TGTGCCAGCAGGATACAGGGCGAAGCTTTCTTT. It is translated as CASRIQGEAFF.

Only a few counts were recorded for this clonotype. A read error is possible here, since a much larger clone lies one base away. The chain carries TRBV20-1 and TRBJ1-2, with D possibly TRBD1 on 6 matching bases. CDR1 is DFQATT, CDR2 SNEGSKA, per germline (reference sequence). The CDR3 is 14 residues long. Trimming took 4 bases from V and 4 from J, leaving 16 bases between them. The CDR3 sequence is CSAIDEGGGYGYTF. CDR3 sequence (DNA): TGCAGTGCTATAGACGAGGGGGGAGGCTATGGCTACACCTTC.

For this clonotype: The likely explanation is a read error, given a far larger clone one base away. This rearrangement joins TRBV2 to TRBJ2-1, with TRBD2 matching over 7 bases. The CDR3 has 16 amino acids. V trimming: 6 bases; J trimming: 1 base; junction bases outside the gene matches: 9. Germline CDR1 is SNHLY and CDR2 is FYNNEI. In DNA, the CDR3 is TGTGCCAGCAGCGCAGCGGGAAGGCGATCCTACAATGAGCAGTTCTTC. Its protein is CASSAAGRRSYNEQFF.

V gene TRBV5-1 combines with J gene TRBJ1-2, with 10 bases aligning to TRBD1. The junction had 8 bases not matched to a gene; V was cut back by 7 bases and J by 5 bases. In germline, CDR1 is SGHRS, CDR2 YFSETQ. The CDR3 is 14 residues long. This chain's CDR3 is CASPGGTGEYGYTF. CDR3 in DNA: TGCGCCAGCCCAGGCGGGACAGGGGAATATGGCTACACCTTC.

This clonotype has a count of ten or more. This chain uses TRBV4-3 with TRBJ1-5; D gene unclear. V dropped 1 base and J dropped 2 bases, with 6 bases sitting between them. The CDR3 runs 14 residues. The germline gives CDR1 LGHNA, CDR2 YSLEER. DNA for the CDR3: TGCGCCAGCAGCCAAGTCGTAGGCAATCAGCCCCAGCATTTT. Protein product: CASSQVVGNQPQHF.

Notes on this clonotype: A much larger clone lies a single base off, so this may be a read error. The V and J genes are TRBV25-1 and TRBJ2-5, with 8 bases identical to TRBD1. In germline, CDR1 is MGHDK, CDR2 SYGVNS. The CDR3 has 15 amino acids. The CDR3 loop is CSSSDVGQAQETQYF. The CDR3 coding sequence is TGTTCCAGCAGTGATGTGGGACAGGCCCAAGAGACCCAGTACTTC.

At least ten counts were recorded for this clonotype. The rearrangement links TRBV6-5 to TRBJ2-2, with D maybe TRBD2 (6 bases). The germline V gene has CDR1 MNHEY and CDR2 SVGAGI. This CDR3 has 14 amino acids. V shed 4 bases and J shed 7 bases, with 13 bases lying between them. CDR3 sequence reads: CASSSGSPGGELFF. The DNA of the CDR3 is TGTGCCAGCAGTTCCGGGAGCCCAGGCGGGGAGCTGTTTTTT.